This T cell receptor (beta chain) was sequenced for a study of CD8+ T cells in alopecia areata. Study details: Tofacitinib dosing lasted 6 to 18 months, which was then followed by 6 months off drug.

Treatment given: oral pan-JAK inhibitor, 5-10 mg twice daily. It was cDNA, reverse transcribed from extracted RNA, that served as the sequencing template. Some clones are missing from TCRdb's copy, which holds only in-frame ones; the method was immunoSEQ multiplex PCR. The table lists fewer than 110,000 clones, about 61% of them singletons. This CDR3 comprises 14 residues. Trimming shortened V by 1 base and J by 2 bases, and 8 bases separated the two germline ends. CDR1 MGHRA and CDR2 YSYEKL come from the germline V gene. Study observations and caveats: Scalp clonality decreased significantly with tofacitinib, and so did expanded CD8+ clones among the top 100. Alopecia totalis/universalis scalp especially showed more expanded CD8+ clones than normal scalp. Sharing of TCR sequences between patients (possibly for HLA-related reasons) was less clear than in mice.

This clone was detected only a few times. Its antigen is as yet unknown. Different DNA sequences within this sample yield the same CDR3. The TCR sequence derives from a human donor with alopecia areata. The gene calls are TRBV4-1 and TRBJ1-1; no definite D call. The material sequenced was CD8+ T cells sorted from blood, taken between weeks 55 and 65, from a patient treated with tofacitinib. The CDR3 loop is CASSQGGGNTEAFF. CDR3 coding DNA: TGCGCCAGCAGCCAAGGGGGAGGTAACACTGAAGCTTTCTTT.